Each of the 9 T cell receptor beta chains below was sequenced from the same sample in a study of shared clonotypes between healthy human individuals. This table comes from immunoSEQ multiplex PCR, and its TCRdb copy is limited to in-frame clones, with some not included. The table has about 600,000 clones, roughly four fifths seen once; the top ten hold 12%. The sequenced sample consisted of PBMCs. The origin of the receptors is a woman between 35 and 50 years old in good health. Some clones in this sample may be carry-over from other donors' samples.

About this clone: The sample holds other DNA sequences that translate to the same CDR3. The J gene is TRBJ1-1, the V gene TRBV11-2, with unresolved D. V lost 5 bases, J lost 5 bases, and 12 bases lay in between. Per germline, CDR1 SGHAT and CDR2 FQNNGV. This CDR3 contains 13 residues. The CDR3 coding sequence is TGTGCCAGCAGCCTCGATCGGGGAACTGAAGCTTTCTTT. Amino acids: CASSLDRGTEAFF.

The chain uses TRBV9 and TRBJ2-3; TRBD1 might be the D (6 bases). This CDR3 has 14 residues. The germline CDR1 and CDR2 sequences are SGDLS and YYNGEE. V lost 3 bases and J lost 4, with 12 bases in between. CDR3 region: CASSAQGSADTQYF. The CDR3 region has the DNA TGTGCCAGCAGCGCCCAGGGGAGCGCAGATACGCAGTATTTT.

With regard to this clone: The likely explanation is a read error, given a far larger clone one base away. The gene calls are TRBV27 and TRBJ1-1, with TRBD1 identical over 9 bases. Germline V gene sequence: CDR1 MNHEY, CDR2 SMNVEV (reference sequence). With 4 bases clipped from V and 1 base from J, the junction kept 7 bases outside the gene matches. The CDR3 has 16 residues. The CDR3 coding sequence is TGTGCCAGCAGTTCCCACTACAGGGGGCAGAACACTGAAGCTTTCTTT. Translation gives CASSSHYRGQNTEAFF.

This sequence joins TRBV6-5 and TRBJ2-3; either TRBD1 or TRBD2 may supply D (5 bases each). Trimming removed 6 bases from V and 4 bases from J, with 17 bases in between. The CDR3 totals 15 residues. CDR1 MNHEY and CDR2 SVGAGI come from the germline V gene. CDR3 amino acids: CASSPMGVRADTQYF. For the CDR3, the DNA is TGTGCCAGCAGCCCTATGGGGGTCAGGGCAGATACGCAGTATTTT.

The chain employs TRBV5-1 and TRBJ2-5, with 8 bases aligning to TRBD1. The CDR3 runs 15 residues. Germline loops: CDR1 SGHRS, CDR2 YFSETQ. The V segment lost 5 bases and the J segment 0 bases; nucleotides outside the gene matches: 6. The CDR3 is CASRTGTGNQETQYF. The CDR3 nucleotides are TGCGCCAGCAGGACCGGGACAGGAAACCAAGAGACCCAGTACTTC.

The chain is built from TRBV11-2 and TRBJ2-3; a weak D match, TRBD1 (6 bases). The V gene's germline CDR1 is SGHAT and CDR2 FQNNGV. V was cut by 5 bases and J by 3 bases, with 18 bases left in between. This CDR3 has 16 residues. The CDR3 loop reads CASSRVRGSRTDTQYF. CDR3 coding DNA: TGTGCCAGCAGCCGCGTCAGGGGAAGTAGGACAGATACGCAGTATTTT.

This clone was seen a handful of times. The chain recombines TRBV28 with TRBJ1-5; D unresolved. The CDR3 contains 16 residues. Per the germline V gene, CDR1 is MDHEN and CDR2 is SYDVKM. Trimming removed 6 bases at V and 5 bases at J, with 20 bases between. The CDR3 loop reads CASRPSPGRGDQPQHF. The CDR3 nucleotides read TGTGCCAGCAGACCTTCCCCCGGGAGAGGCGATCAGCCCCAGCATTTT.

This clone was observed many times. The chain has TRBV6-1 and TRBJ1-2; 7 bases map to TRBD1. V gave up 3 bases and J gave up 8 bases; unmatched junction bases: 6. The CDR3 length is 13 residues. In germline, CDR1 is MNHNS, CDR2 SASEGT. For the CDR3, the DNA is TGTGCCAGCAGTGAGAACAGGGGTAACGGCTACACCTTC. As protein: CASSENRGNGYTF.

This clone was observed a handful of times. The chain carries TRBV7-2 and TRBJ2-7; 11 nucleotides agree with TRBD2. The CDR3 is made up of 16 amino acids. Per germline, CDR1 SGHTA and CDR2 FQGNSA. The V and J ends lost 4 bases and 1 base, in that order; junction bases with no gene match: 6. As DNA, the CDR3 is TGTGCCAGCAGCTCGATGGGACTAGCGGCATCCTACGAGCAGTACTTC. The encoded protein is CASSSMGLAASYEQYF.